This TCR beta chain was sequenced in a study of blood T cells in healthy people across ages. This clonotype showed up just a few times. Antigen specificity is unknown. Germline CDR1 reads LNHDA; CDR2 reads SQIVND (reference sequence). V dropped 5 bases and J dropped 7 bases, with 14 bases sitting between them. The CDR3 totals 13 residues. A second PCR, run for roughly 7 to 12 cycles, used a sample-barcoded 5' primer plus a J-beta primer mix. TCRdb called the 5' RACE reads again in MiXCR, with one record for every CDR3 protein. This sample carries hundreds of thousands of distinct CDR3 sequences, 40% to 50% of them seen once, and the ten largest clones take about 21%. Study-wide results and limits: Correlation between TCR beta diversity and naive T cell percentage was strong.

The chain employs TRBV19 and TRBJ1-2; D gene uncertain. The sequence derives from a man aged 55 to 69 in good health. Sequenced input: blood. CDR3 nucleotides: TGTGCCAGTAGTGCAACAACAGCAGCTGGCTACACCTTC. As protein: CASSATTAAGYTF.